This TCR beta chain was identified in a study of blood T cells in healthy people across ages. Primed by a sample-barcoded 5' primer and a J-beta primer mix, a second PCR proceeded for 7 to 11 cycles. Via MiXCR, TCRdb re-called the 5' RACE reads, giving one row per CDR3 protein. This sample has roughly 800,000 distinct CDR3 sequences; roughly 25% occur once, and the top ten carry 9.4%. The CDR3 spans 15 residues. Germline values: CDR1 PRHDT, CDR2 FYEKMQ (reference sequence). V lost 5 bases and J lost 8, with 20 bases in between. This clonotype has more than one count but fewer than ten. Separately, the same data were catalogued under a study of T cells of mothers and their children.

J is TRBJ2-3 and V is TRBV13; no firm D call. This receptor was taken from a boy younger than 18 in good health. Material for sequencing was blood. The CDR3 coding sequence is TGTGCCAGCAGCCCCGGACGGAATGAGAGACCTACGCAGTATTTT. The encoded protein is CASSPGRNERPTQYF.